The 24 T cell receptor beta chains below all came from one sample that was sequenced in a study of blood T cell repertoires in COVID-19. The table came from immunoSEQ multiplex PCR; TCRdb's copy has only in-frame clones and leaves some out. The sample shows about 200,000 clones, roughly 94% of them seen only once. The sample was peripheral blood. Receptors were obtained from a man aged 30-40 years with acute or convalescent COVID-19.

The chain joins TRBV27 to TRBJ2-1; 10 bases are shared with TRBD2. Germline CDR1 and CDR2: MNHEY and SMNVEV (reference sequence). The CDR3 is 15 amino acids. V gave up 5 bases and J gave up 8 bases; unmatched junction bases: 9. DNA of the CDR3: TGTGCCAGCAGTACAAGCGGGGGGGCTCGTTATGAGCAGTTCTTC. Translated: CASSTSGGARYEQFF.

The chain links TRBV4-1 to TRBJ2-1, with TRBD2 as a possible D gene (5 bases). CDR1 and CDR2 from the germline V gene are MGHRA and YSYEKL. The CDR3 has 17 amino acids. V lost 0 bases, J lost 0 bases, and 12 bases lay in between. CDR3 in DNA: TGCGCCAGCAGCCAAGATGCTCAGCGGCACTCCTACAATGAGCAGTTCTTC. Its translation is CASSQDAQRHSYNEQFF.

This rearrangement joins TRBV19 to TRBJ2-4; 10 positions match TRBD1. J was trimmed by 0 bases and V by 3 bases; bases with no gene match: 2. CDR3 length: 16 residues. Per the germline V gene, CDR1 is LNHDA and CDR2 is SQIVND (reference sequence). CDR3 region: CASSIDRGRAKNIQYF. CDR3 DNA sequence: TGTGCCAGTAGTATCGACAGGGGGCGAGCCAAAAACATTCAGTACTTC.

The chain links TRBV5-1 to TRBJ1-3; D is possibly TRBD1 (5 bases). This CDR3 comprises 14 residues. Germline lookup yields CDR1 SGHRS and CDR2 YFSETQ. Trimming left V 4 bases short and J 1 base short, with 9 bases between. CDR3 sequence (DNA): TGCGCCAGCAGCAGCCAGGGATCTGGAAACACCATATATTTT. This translates into CASSSQGSGNTIYF.

This clone was recorded only once. Written as DNA, the CDR3 is TGTGCCTGGAGCCAGACAGGGCGTAATTCACCCCTCCACTTT. Encoded protein: CAWSQTGRNSPLHF. The V call is TRBV30, the J call TRBJ1-6, with 7 bases identical to TRBD1. The CDR3 spans 14 residues. Germline V gives CDR1 GTSNPN, CDR2 SVGIG (reference sequence). V trimming: 3 bases; J trimming: 6 bases; junction bases outside the gene matches: 5.

The chain is built from TRBV11-2 and TRBJ1-2, with D unclear. The CDR3 contains 13 residues. Per germline, CDR1 SGHAT and CDR2 FQNNGV. Trimming removed 5 bases from V and 2 bases from J, with 9 bases in between. This CDR3 reads CASSPDGNYGYTF. CDR3 in DNA: TGTGCCAGCAGCCCAGACGGGAACTATGGCTACACCTTC.

The V and J genes are TRBV7-8 and TRBJ2-2; 8 nucleotides match TRBD2. V lost 3 bases to trimming and J lost 5 bases; unmatched junction nucleotides: 8. Germline CDR1 reads SGHVS; CDR2 reads FQNEAQ. This CDR3 has 16 residues. CDR3 sequence reads: CASSFGRGGGTGELFF. CDR3 DNA sequence: TGTGCCAGCAGCTTCGGCCGGGGGGGCGGTACCGGGGAGCTGTTTTTT.

The chain carries TRBV5-1 and TRBJ2-1; D possibly corresponds to TRBD2 (5 bases). This CDR3 has 13 amino acids. V gave up 7 bases and J gave up 2 bases, with 10 bases separating them. The germline V gene encodes CDR1 SGHRS and CDR2 YFSETQ. The CDR3 nucleotides read TGCGCCAGCTCTCGGGAAGCCTACAATGAGCAGTTCTTC. Translated, it gives CASSREAYNEQFF.

The chain employs TRBV28 and TRBJ1-5; D is possibly TRBD1 (6 bases). Trimming took off 2 bases at V and 7 bases at J, with 15 bases between the two ends. The CDR3 totals 15 residues. Germline CDR1 and CDR2: MDHEN and SYDVKM. CDR3 region: CASSLTHRVRQPQHF. The CDR3 bases are TGTGCCAGCAGTTTAACCCACAGGGTACGGCAGCCCCAGCATTTT.

This clone was detected once. The same CDR3 also results from other DNA sequences found in this sample. The rearrangement uses TRBV7-9 and TRBJ2-1; 8 bases are shared with TRBD2. The CDR3 covers 15 residues. Trimming at V came to 3 bases and at J to 4 bases, leaving 5 bases not matched to a gene. The V gene's germline CDR1 is SEHNR and CDR2 FQNEAQ (reference sequence). The CDR3 is CASSFVRGGYNEQFF. The CDR3 DNA follows: TGTGCCAGCAGCTTTGTACGGGGGGGTTACAATGAGCAGTTCTTC.

The V gene is TRBV4-2, the J gene TRBJ2-1, with D unresolved. V was shortened by 2 bases and J by 1 base, with 9 bases between the two germline ends. Germline-derived CDR1 and CDR2 are LGHNA and YNFKEQ. This CDR3 spans 15 amino acids. CDR3 protein: CASSQLGSSYNEQFF. The CDR3 DNA follows: TGTGCCAGCAGCCAACTAGGTTCGTCCTACAATGAGCAGTTCTTC.

Only one count was recorded for this clone. This CDR3 is CASSLRGAQETQYF. In DNA form, the CDR3 reads TGTGCCAGCAGCCTACGAGGTGCCCAAGAGACCCAGTACTTC. This rearrangement joins TRBV6-6 to TRBJ2-5, with D hard to call. CDR1 is MNHNY and CDR2 is SVGAGI in the germline V gene (reference sequence). V was cut by 6 bases and J by 1 base, with 12 bases left in between. This CDR3 contains 14 residues.

The chain couples TRBV9 to TRBJ1-1, with 7 bases aligning to TRBD1. Germline V gene sequence: CDR1 SGDLS, CDR2 YYNGEE. J lost 5 bases, V lost 0 bases, and 7 bases had no gene match. This CDR3 region has 15 residues. The CDR3 sequence is CASSVEGRGLTEAFF. The CDR3 region has the DNA TGTGCCAGCAGCGTAGAAGGCAGGGGGTTGACTGAAGCTTTCTTT.

The chain combines TRBV19 with TRBJ2-7; tentative D call: TRBD1 (5 bases). The CDR3 contains 14 residues. V lost 6 bases to trimming and J lost 1 base, with 13 bases between them. In germline, CDR1 is LNHDA, CDR2 SQIVND (reference sequence). CDR3 residues: CASRIKDTSYEQYF. In DNA, the CDR3 is TGTGCCAGTAGAATAAAGGACACTTCCTACGAGCAGTACTTC.

The rearrangement links TRBV5-1 to TRBJ2-4, with 8 positions matching TRBD1. CDR1 is SGHRS and CDR2 is YFSETQ in the germline V gene. CDR3 length: 14 amino acids. Trimming at V came to 0 bases and at J to 5 bases, leaving 1 base not matched to a gene. The CDR3 coding sequence is TGCGCCAGCAGCTTGGGGGGACAGGAAAACATTCAGTACTTC. Protein sequence: CASSLGGQENIQYF.

The V gene is TRBV5-1, the J gene TRBJ2-2; D not resolved. V lost 4 bases and J lost 5, with 6 bases in between. The germline gives CDR1 SGHRS, CDR2 YFSETQ. This CDR3 comprises 12 residues. The CDR3 DNA is TGCGCCAGCAGCCTATTTACCGGGGAGCTGTTTTTT. Protein: CASSLFTGELFF.

This chain links TRBV29-1 with TRBJ2-5, with D possibly matching TRBD2 (5 bases). Per the germline V gene, CDR1 is SQVTM and CDR2 is ANQGSEA. V dropped 0 bases and J dropped 5 bases, with 13 bases sitting between them. The CDR3 length is 14 residues. The CDR3 reads CSVEDPPGGETQYF. CDR3 nucleotide sequence: TGCAGCGTTGAAGATCCCCCGGGCGGGGAGACCCAGTACTTC.

This clone appeared a single time. The chain links TRBV27 to TRBJ2-5, with 11 nucleotides matching TRBD2. Germline V CDR1 and CDR2: MNHEY, SMNVEV (reference sequence). After removal of 5 bases from V and 2 bases from J, the junction contained 4 bases not matched to a gene. The CDR3 covers 15 residues. This chain's CDR3 is CASSRTSGGQETQYF. The CDR3 region has the DNA TGTGCCAGCAGTAGAACTAGCGGGGGACAAGAGACCCAGTACTTC.

This chain connects TRBV28 to TRBJ1-5; 8 bases align to TRBD1. Germline CDR1 MDHEN, CDR2 SYDVKM. The V and J ends lost 6 bases and 9 bases, in that order; junction bases with no gene match: 4. There are 12 residues in the CDR3. The CDR3 DNA is TGTGCCAGCAGCTCCGGGACAGGGCCCCAGCATTTT. Protein sequence: CASSSGTGPQHF.

V is TRBV11-1 and J is TRBJ1-4; 10 bases match TRBD1. The germline CDR1 and CDR2 sequences are SGHAT and FQDESV (reference sequence). This CDR3 region has 16 residues. The J segment lost 0 bases and the V segment lost 5 bases, leaving 3 bases of the junction unmatched. The CDR3 coding sequence is TGTGCCAGCAGCATGGGACAGGGGACAACTAATGAAAAACTGTTTTTT. Encoded protein: CASSMGQGTTNEKLFF.

V gene TRBV18 combines with J gene TRBJ1-2; 7 nucleotides agree with TRBD1. The CDR3 is 13 residues long. The germline CDR1 and CDR2 sequences are KGHSH and LQKENI. The V segment lost 6 bases and the J segment 8 bases; nucleotides outside the gene matches: 9. The CDR3 DNA reads as TGTGCCAGCTCCTTTGAGACAGGGCACGGCTACACCTTC. Residues: CASSFETGHGYTF.

In nucleotides, the CDR3 is TGTGCCAGCAGCTCGCTCGAGGTGAATGAAAAACTGTTTTTT. Protein product: CASSSLEVNEKLFF. The chain recombines TRBV7-9 with TRBJ1-4; unclear D gene. Germline loops: CDR1 SEHNR, CDR2 FQNEAQ (reference sequence). This CDR3 comprises 14 residues. The germline V and J ends were trimmed by 4 bases and 5 bases, with 11 bases remaining between them.

The chain combines TRBV5-1 with TRBJ1-5, with 7 bases aligning to TRBD1. J gave up 3 bases and V 0 bases, and 9 bases lay outside the gene matches. Germline CDR1 and CDR2: SGHRS and YFSETQ. This CDR3 is 17 amino acids long. The CDR3 sequence: CASSLATGQLYNQPQHF. Here the CDR3 DNA reads TGCGCCAGCAGCTTGGCAACGGGACAGTTATACAATCAGCCCCAGCATTTT.

V and J are TRBV4-2 and TRBJ2-1, with D possibly TRBD2 on 7 matching bases. The V end was cut by 3 bases, the J end by 10 bases, with 16 bases between. Germline V gives CDR1 LGHNA, CDR2 YNFKEQ. CDR3 length: 14 amino acids. CDR3 sequence reads: CASSHPGGAREQFF. DNA of the CDR3: TGTGCCAGCAGCCACCCTGGGGGGGCGCGGGAGCAGTTCTTC.